Sequencing of this T cell receptor (beta chain) was carried out in a study of blood T cell repertoires in COVID-19 (dated by TCRdb to about 2020). Background on the whole study: Collaborator samples came from the United States, Italy and Spain and covered acute and convalescent phases of COVID-19. The repertoires were released in a freely available public database meant as a resource for research on the immune response to SARS-CoV-2. The samples were drawn from two sources: the first 160 participants of the ongoing ImmuneRACE study, and some 1,300 subjects contributed by 6 global collaborators. Sample metadata almost always included a de-identified subject ID, COVID-19 status, age in years and sex. Deeply sampled blood TCRbeta repertoires from subjects exposed to, actively infected with, or recovered from COVID-19 were included in the dataset. The material from the prospective study consisted of cDNA or gDNA derived from T cells, B-cell-depleted T cells, or PBMCs. Where available, HLA class I and class II types were obtained from metadata supplied by the sample provider rather than from assay-based typing. What the research found in general, with its limitations: How much clinical and demographic metadata was included differed by source and by participant, and the metadata was provided uncurated.

TCRbeta CDR3 regions were amplified from genomic DNA using the immunoSEQ Assay, a bias-controlled multiplex PCR. In the paper's pipeline: Within the assay, amplification of reference gene primers was used to estimate how many nucleated cells each sample contained. To quantify the absolute abundance of each unique TCRbeta CDR3 rearrangement, sequence reads were collapsed and filtered. For each sample, productive Simpson clonality was calculated by taking the square root of Simpson's diversity index across productive rearrangements. What TCRdb holds here is the immuneACCESS table cut down to in-frame rearrangements. Part of the clones is not present; checked against another copy, under half of the missing clones reflect an unresolved V gene, and the others are unexplained. The DNA was the basis for D and trimming; V, J and clone size are from that table. This sample is represented by around 310,000 clones; 70% to 90% of them were singletons. The top ten hold 9.5% of the sample.

The CDR3 spans 15 residues, from the cysteine through the phenylalanine. The only DNA kept is the CDR3, 45 bases in frame from the first base. Per the germline V gene, SGHRS is the CDR1 and YFSETQ is the CDR2. Trimming costs V 4 bases and J 2 bases, and their ends lie 15 bases apart. In the case of this clone: Its antigen target is currently unknown. No base quality values were provided; no much bigger clone lies one nucleotide off.

Participants in the prospective study were aged about 18 to 95 years, lived in about two dozen United States geographic areas, and enrolled through a virtual design. In the prospective study, participants were assigned to cohorts based on the clinical history participants reported in a screening survey and a study questionnaire. For ImmuneRACE Cohort 3, a participant was defined as recovered based on two consecutive negative NP/OP PCR tests, clearance by a healthcare professional, or resolution of symptoms. Mobile phlebotomists in the prospective study collected whole blood, serum and a nasopharyngeal or oropharyngeal swab from every participant. Prospective study participants could optionally give additional blood draws and questionnaires over an approximately 2-month period. Blood samples from the prospective study were shipped frozen or at room temperature prior to DNA extraction.

The V gene is TRBV5-1 and the J gene is TRBJ1-1; 6 matching bases give a weak D call of TRBD1. This receptor was taken from a woman aged 40-49 years who had recovered from COVID-19. The material sequenced was PBMCs or T cells enriched from blood (not recorded which). The CDR3 protein: CASSQTGGANTEAFF. The base sequence is TGCGCCAGCAGCCAGACTGGGGGGGCCAACACTGAAGCTTTCTTT.